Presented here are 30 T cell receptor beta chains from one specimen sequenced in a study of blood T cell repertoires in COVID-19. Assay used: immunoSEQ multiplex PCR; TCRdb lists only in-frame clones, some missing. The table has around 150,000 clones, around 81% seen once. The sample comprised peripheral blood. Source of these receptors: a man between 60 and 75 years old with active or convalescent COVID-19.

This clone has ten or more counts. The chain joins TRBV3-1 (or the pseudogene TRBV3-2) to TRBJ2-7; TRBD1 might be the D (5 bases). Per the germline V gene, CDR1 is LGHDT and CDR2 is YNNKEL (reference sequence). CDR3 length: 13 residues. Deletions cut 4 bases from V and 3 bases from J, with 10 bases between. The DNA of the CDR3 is TGTGCCAGCAGCCGGCAGGGAAACTACGAGCAGTACTTC. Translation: CASSRQGNYEQYF.

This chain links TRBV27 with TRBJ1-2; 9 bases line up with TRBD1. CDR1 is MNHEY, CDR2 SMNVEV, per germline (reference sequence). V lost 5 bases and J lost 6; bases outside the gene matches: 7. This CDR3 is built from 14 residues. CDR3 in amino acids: CASSKLQGADGYTF. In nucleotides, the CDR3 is TGTGCCAGCAGTAAATTACAGGGGGCGGATGGCTACACCTTC.

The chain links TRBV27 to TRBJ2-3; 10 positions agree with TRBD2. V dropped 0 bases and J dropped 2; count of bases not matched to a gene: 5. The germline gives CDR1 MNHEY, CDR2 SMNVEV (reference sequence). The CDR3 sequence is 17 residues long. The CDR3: CASSLSPSGGSTDTQYF. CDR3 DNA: TGTGCCAGCAGTTTATCGCCTAGCGGGGGTTCCACAGATACGCAGTATTTT.

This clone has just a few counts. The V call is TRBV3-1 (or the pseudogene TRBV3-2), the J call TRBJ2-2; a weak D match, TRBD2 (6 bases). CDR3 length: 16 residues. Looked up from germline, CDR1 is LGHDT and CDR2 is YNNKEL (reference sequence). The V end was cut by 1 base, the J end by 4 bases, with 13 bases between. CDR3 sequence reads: CASSQGLDYSTGELFF. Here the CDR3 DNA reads TGTGCCAGCAGCCAAGGTTTGGACTATTCCACCGGGGAGCTGTTTTTT.

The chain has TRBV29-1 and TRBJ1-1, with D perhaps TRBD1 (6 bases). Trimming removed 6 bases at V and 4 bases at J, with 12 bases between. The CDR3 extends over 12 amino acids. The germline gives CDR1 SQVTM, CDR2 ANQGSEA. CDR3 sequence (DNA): TGCAGCGTCCTGGGACACCTCACTGAAGCTTTCTTT. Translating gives CSVLGHLTEAFF.

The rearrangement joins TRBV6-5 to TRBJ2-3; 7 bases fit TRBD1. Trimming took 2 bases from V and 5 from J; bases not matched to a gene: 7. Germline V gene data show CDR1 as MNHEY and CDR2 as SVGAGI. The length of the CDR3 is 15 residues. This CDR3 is CASSYRGQVGDTQYF. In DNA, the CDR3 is TGTGCCAGCAGTTACCGAGGACAGGTTGGAGATACGCAGTATTTT.

The chain's CDR3 is CASSYTSGGYEQYF. CDR3 nucleotide sequence: TGTGCCAGCAGTTACACTTCGGGGGGCTACGAGCAGTACTTC. The rearrangement joins TRBV6-5 to TRBJ2-7; 7 bases map to TRBD2. With 2 bases clipped from V and 3 bases from J, the junction kept 4 bases outside the gene matches. This CDR3 has 14 amino acids. CDR1 and CDR2 from the germline V gene are MNHEY and SVGAGI.

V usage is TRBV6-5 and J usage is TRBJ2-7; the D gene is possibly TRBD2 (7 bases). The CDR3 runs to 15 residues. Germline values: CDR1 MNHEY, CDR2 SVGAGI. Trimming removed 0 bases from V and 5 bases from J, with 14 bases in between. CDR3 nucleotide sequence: TGTGCCAGCAGTTACTCGAGGGGGGGGAGGGACGAGCAGTACTTC. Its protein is CASSYSRGGRDEQYF.

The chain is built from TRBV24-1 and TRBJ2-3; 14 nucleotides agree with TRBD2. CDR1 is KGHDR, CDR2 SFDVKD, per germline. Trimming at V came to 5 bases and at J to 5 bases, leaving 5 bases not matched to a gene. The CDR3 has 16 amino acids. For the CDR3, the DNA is TGTGCCACCAGTGGTCGACTAGCGGGGGGGGTAGATACGCAGTATTTT. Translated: CATSGRLAGGVDTQYF.

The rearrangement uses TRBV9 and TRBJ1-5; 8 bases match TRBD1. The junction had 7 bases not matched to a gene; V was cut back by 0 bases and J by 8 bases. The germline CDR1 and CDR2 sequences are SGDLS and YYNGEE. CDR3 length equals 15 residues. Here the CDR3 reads CASSVGTGILEPQHF. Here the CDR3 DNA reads TGTGCCAGCAGCGTAGGGACAGGGATTTTGGAGCCCCAGCATTTT.

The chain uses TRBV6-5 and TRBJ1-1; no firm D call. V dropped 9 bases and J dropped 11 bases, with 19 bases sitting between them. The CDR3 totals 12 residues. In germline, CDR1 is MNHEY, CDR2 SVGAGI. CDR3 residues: CASAGSAAPAFF. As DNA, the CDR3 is TGTGCCAGTGCCGGGTCCGCCGCCCCGGCTTTCTTT.

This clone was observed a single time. For the CDR3, the DNA is TGTGCCAGCAGCTTACGGGTGCGGGAGGGCCGGGCAGATACGCAGTATTTT. Its protein is CASSLRVREGRADTQYF. The chain combines TRBV7-2 with TRBJ2-3; TRBD2 agrees at 9 bases. The CDR3 contains 17 residues. Germline V gene sequence: CDR1 SGHTA, CDR2 FQGNSA. The V and J ends lost 2 bases and 4 bases, in that order; junction bases with no gene match: 10. The variable domain in full, completed from reference TRBV7-2 and TRBJ2-3, reads GAGVSQSPSNKVTEKGKDVELRCDPISGHTALYWYRQSLGQGLEFLIYFQGNSAPDKSGLPSDRFSAERTGGSVSTLTIQRTQQEDSAVYLCASSLRVREGRADTQYFGPGTRLTVL.

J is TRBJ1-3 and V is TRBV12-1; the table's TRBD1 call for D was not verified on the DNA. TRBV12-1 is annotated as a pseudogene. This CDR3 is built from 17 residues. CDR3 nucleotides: TGTGCCAGCACTTTGGGACAGGGCAACTACTCTGGAAACACCATATATTTT. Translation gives CASTLGQGNYSGNTIYF.

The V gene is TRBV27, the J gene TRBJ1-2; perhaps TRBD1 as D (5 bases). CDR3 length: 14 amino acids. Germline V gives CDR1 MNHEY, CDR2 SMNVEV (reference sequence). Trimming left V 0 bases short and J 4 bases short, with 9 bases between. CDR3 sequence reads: CASSLSRGGYGYTF. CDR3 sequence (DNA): TGTGCCAGCAGTTTATCACGGGGGGGCTATGGCTACACCTTC.

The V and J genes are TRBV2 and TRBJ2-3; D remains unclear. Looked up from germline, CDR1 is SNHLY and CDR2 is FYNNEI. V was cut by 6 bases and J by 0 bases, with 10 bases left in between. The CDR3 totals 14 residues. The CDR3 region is CASRAEASTDTQYF. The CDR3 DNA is TGTGCCAGCAGGGCAGAGGCTAGCACAGATACGCAGTATTTT.

The CDR3 spells CASSELAGGENIQYF. Here the CDR3 DNA reads TGTGCCAGTAGTGAACTGGCGGGGGGGGAAAACATTCAGTACTTC. The chain recombines TRBV19 with TRBJ2-4, with TRBD2 identical over 9 bases. J was trimmed by 5 bases and V by 5 bases; bases with no gene match: 7. Per the germline V gene, CDR1 is LNHDA and CDR2 is SQIVND (reference sequence). The CDR3 sequence is 15 residues long. Variable domain in full (rest from reference TRBV19 and TRBJ2-4): DGGITQSPKYLFRKEGQNVTLSCEQNLNHDAMYWYRQDPGQGLRLIYYSQIVNDFQKGDIAEGYSVSREKKESFPLTVTSAQKNPTAFYLCASSELAGGENIQYFGAGTRLSVL.

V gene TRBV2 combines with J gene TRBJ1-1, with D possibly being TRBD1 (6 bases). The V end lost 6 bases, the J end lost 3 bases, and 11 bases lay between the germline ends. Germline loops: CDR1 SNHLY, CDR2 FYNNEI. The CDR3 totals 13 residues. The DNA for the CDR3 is TGTGCCAGCAGGCAGGGGCCCTACACTGAAGCTTTCTTT. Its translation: CASRQGPYTEAFF. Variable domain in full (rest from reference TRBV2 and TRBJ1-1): EPEVTQTPSHQVTQMGQEVILRCVPISNHLYFYWYRQILGQKVEFLVSFYNNEISEKSEIFDDQFSVERPDGSNFTLKIRSTKLEDSAMYFCASRQGPYTEAFFGQGTRLTVV.

The CDR3 loop is CASSKEVSGRSNEQFF. CDR3 coding DNA: TGTGCCAGCAGCAAAGAAGTTAGCGGGAGAAGTAATGAGCAGTTCTTC. The chain recombines TRBV21-1 with TRBJ2-1; the D call in the table, TRBD2, was not verified against the DNA. TRBV21-1 is marked as a pseudogene. This CDR3 comprises 16 residues.

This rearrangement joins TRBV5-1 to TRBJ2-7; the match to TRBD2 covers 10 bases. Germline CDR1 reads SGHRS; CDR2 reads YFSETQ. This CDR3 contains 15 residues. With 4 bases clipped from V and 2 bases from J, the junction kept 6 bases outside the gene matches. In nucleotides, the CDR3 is TGCGCCAGCAGCCCTAGGACTAGCGGTGCCTACGAGCAGTACTTC. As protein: CASSPRTSGAYEQYF.

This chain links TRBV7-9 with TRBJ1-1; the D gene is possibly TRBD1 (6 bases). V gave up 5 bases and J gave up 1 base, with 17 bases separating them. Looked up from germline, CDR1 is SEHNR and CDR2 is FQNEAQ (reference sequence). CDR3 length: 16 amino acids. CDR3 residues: CASSTARGGTNTEAFF. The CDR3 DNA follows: TGTGCCAGCAGCACAGCGCGCGGGGGCACGAACACTGAAGCTTTCTTT.

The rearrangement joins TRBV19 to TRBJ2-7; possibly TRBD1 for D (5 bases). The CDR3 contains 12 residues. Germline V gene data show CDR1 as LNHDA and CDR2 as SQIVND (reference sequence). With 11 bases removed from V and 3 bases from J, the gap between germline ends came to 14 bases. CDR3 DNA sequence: TGTGCCGTGCTGGGGCAGGGCTACGAGCAGTACTTC. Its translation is CAVLGQGYEQYF.

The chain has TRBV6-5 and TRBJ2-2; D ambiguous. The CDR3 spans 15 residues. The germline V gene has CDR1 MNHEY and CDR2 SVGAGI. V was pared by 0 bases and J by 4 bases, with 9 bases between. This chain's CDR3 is CASSYSTSATGELFF. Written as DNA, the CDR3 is TGTGCCAGCAGTTACTCGACGAGCGCCACCGGGGAGCTGTTTTTT.

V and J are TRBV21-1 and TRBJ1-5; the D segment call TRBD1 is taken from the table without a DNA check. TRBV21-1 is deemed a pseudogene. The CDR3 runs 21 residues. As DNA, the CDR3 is TGTGCCAGCAGCAAAGGACAGGGGAGGAGGATGAGGGGCTATAGCAATCAGCCCCAGCATTTT. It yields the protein CASSKGQGRRMRGYSNQPQHF.

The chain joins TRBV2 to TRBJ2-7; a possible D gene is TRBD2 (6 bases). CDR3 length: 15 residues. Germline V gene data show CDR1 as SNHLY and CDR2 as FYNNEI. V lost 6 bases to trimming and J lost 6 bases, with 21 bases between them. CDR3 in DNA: TGTGCCAGCAGGGGGGGTGGACTCACCCGAGGCGAGCAGTACTTC. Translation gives CASRGGGLTRGEQYF. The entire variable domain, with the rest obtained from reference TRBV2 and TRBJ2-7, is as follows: EPEVTQTPSHQVTQMGQEVILRCVPISNHLYFYWYRQILGQKVEFLVSFYNNEISEKSEIFDDQFSVERPDGSNFTLKIRSTKLEDSAMYFCASRGGGLTRGEQYFGPGTRLTVT.

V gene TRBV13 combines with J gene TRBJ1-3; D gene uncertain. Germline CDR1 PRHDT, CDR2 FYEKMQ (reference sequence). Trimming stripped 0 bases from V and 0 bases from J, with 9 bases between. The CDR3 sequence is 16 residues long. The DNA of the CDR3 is TGTGCCAGCAGCTTAGGCCTAACGGGCTCTGGAAACACCATATATTTT. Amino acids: CASSLGLTGSGNTIYF.

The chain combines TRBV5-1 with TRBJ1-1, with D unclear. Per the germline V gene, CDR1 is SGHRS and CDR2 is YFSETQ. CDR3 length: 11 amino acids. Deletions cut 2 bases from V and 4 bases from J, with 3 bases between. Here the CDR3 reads CASSFGTEAFF. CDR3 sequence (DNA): TGCGCCAGCAGCTTCGGCACTGAAGCTTTCTTT.

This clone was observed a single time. As DNA, the CDR3 is TGCGCCAGCAGCTTGGGGGACACCTCTGATGAAGCTTTCTTT. Translating gives CASSLGDTSDEAFF. The chain joins TRBV5-1 to TRBJ1-1; possibly TRBD1 for D (6 bases). Germline V gene lookup returns CDR1 SGHRS and CDR2 YFSETQ. The germline V and J ends were trimmed by 0 bases and 7 bases, with 13 bases remaining between them. This CDR3 comprises 14 residues.

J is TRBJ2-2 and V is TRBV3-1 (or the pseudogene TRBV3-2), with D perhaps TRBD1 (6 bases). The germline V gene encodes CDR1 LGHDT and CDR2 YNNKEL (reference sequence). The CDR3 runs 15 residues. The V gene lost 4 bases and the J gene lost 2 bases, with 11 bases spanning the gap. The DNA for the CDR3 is TGTGCCAGCAGCCGTACAGGGTATAACACCGGGGAGCTGTTTTTT. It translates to CASSRTGYNTGELFF.

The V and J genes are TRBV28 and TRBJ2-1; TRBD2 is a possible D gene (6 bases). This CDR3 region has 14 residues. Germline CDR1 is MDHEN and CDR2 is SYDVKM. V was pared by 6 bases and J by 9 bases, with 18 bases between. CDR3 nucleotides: TGTGCCAGCAGCACCTATAGCGGCCGTGCTGAGCAGTTCTTC. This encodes CASSTYSGRAEQFF.

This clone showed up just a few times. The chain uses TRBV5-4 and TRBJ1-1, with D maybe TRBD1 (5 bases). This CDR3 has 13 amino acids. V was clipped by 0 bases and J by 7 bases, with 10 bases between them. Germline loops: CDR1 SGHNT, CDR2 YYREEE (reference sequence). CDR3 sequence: CASSLGQHNEAFF. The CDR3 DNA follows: TGTGCCAGCAGCTTGGGACAGCATAATGAAGCTTTCTTT.